This is a list of T cell receptor beta chains from one sample in a study of CD8 T cells in ankylosing spondylitis. MiXCR, run by TCRdb on the 5' RACE reads, gives a single entry per CDR3 protein. The sample records 350,000 to 450,000 distinct CDR3 sequences, roughly a quarter being singletons. The sample was blood, either unsorted or a sorted T cell fraction (not recorded which). The source of these receptors is a male donor with ankylosing spondylitis. Each CDR3 is given with its conserved first and last residue. The order of the fields is D gene, clone size, V gene, J gene, CDR3 protein, CDR3 DNA. A D gene is named only where the DNA matches it firmly. Expanded clones get a size class; other rows say once, few or many, or leave the size out.

D: .
size: .
V: TRBV7-8
J: TRBJ2-1
CDR3: CASSLVQISYNEQFF
DNA: TGTGCCAGCAGCTTAGTACAGATCTCCTACAATGAGCAGTTCTTC

D: TRBD1
size: .
V: TRBV6-2/TRBV6-3
J: TRBJ1-2
CDR3: CASSPSGQLFYGYTF
DNA: TGTGCCAGCAGCCCCTCGGGACAGCTTTTCTATGGCTACACCTTC

D: TRBD2
size: .
V: TRBV27
J: TRBJ2-1
CDR3: CASSLRGLARNEQFF
DNA: TGTGCCAGCAGTTTACGGGGACTAGCGAGGAATGAGCAGTTCTTC

D: TRBD1
size: few
V: TRBV29-1
J: TRBJ2-3
CDR3: CSVERTGGGTDTQYF
DNA: TGCAGCGTTGAGAGAACAGGGGGCGGCACAGATACGCAGTATTTT

D: TRBD1
size: .
V: TRBV24-1
J: TRBJ2-1
CDR3: CATSGQGASYNEQFF
DNA: TGTGCCACCTCCGGCCAGGGGGCTTCCTACAATGAGCAGTTCTTC

D: .
size: .
V: TRBV7-9
J: TRBJ2-2
CDR3: CASSPRGRENTGELFF
DNA: TGTGCCAGCAGCCCTCGAGGGCGGGAGAACACCGGGGAGCTGTTTTTT

D: .
size: .
V: TRBV27
J: TRBJ2-6
CDR3: CASSSLEVSGANVLTF
DNA: TGTGCCAGCAGCTCCCTTGAGGTTTCTGGGGCCAACGTCCTGACTTTC

D: TRBD2
size: few
V: TRBV29-1
J: TRBJ2-1
CDR3: CSVVAGGSNEQFF
DNA: TGCAGCGTTGTTGCGGGGGGGTCGAATGAGCAGTTCTTC

D: TRBD2
size: .
V: TRBV10-2
J: TRBJ2-1
CDR3: CASSLNLAGGLNEQFF
DNA: TGCGCCAGCAGTTTAAACCTAGCGGGAGGGCTGAATGAGCAGTTCTTC

D: .
size: .
V: TRBV7-9
J: TRBJ2-1
CDR3: CASSPKRTSGVEQFF
DNA: TGTGCCAGCAGCCCCAAAAGGACCAGCGGAGTTGAGCAGTTCTTC

D: TRBD2
size: few
V: TRBV27
J: TRBJ2-5
CDR3: CASSPLGRVRETQYF
DNA: TGTGCCAGCAGTCCCCTAGGGAGGGTCCGAGAGACCCAGTACTTC

D: TRBD2
size: .
V: TRBV5-5
J: TRBJ2-5
CDR3: CASRPSGLAGGTQYF
DNA: TGTGCCAGCAGGCCTTCGGGACTAGCTGGGGGGACCCAGTACTTC

D: .
size: .
V: TRBV6-5
J: TRBJ2-5
CDR3: CASSYGGVGETQYF
DNA: TGTGCCAGCAGTTACGGCGGGGTCGGCGAGACCCAGTACTTC

D: TRBD1
size: .
V: TRBV10-2
J: TRBJ2-2
CDR3: CASRDSVTAGELFF
DNA: TGCGCCAGTCGGGACAGCGTGACTGCCGGGGAGCTGTTTTTT

D: TRBD2
size: few
V: TRBV24-1
J: TRBJ2-3
CDR3: CATSDRLAGGDTQYF
DNA: TGTGCCACCAGTGACAGACTAGCGGGAGGGGATACGCAGTATTTT